This T cell receptor beta chain was documented in a study of CD8+ T cells in alopecia areata. The CDR3 extends over 11 amino acids. The germline V gene has CDR1 MNHNY and CDR2 SVGAGI (reference sequence). V was cut by 7 bases and J by 0 bases, with 3 bases left in between. Sequencing templates came from extracted RNA that was reverse transcribed into cDNA. Libraries were prepared by immunoSEQ multiplex PCR; TCRdb keeps only in-frame clonotypes and omits some of them. The table has approximately 130,000 clones, about 51% seen once. This clonotype was sampled from a human donor with alopecia areata. Input material: NKG2D-low CD8+ T cells sorted from blood. The chain employs TRBV6-6 and TRBJ1-1; D remains ambiguous. This CDR3 reads CASILNTEAFF. CDR3 DNA sequence: TGTGCCAGCATTCTGAACACTGAAGCTTTCTTT.